This entry lists 14 T cell receptor beta chains sequenced from one sample in a study of cytomegalovirus exposure and HLA in healthy donors. Assay used: immunoSEQ multiplex PCR; TCRdb lists only in-frame clones, some missing. The sample gives 130,000 or so clones, approximately 81% of which show up once; 2.1% is in the top ten. The specimen was PBMCs. All receptors derive from a woman aged 25 to 45 in good health and CMV-seronegative.

This chain uses TRBV10-3 with TRBJ1-2, with D possibly being TRBD1 (5 bases). This CDR3 is 16 amino acids long. From germline, CDR1 is ENHRY and CDR2 SYGVKD. Trimming took 0 bases from V and 3 from J, leaving 14 bases between them. The CDR3 DNA sequence: TGTGCCATCAGTGAGTCGGGGGAGGGTAGTCACTATGGCTACACCTTC. Translation: CAISESGEGSHYGYTF.

The chain employs TRBV11-2 and TRBJ1-2; D perhaps matches TRBD1 (6 bases). V lost 6 bases and J lost 2, with 16 bases in between. Germline V gene data show CDR1 as SGHAT and CDR2 as FQNNGV. The CDR3 runs 15 residues. The CDR3 protein is CASSRLRGGNYGYTF. In DNA, the CDR3 is TGTGCCAGCAGTCGTCTCAGGGGAGGGAACTATGGCTACACCTTC.

This chain uses TRBV7-2 with TRBJ2-7, with D tentatively TRBD2 (5 bases). V lost 3 bases, J lost 0 bases, and 9 bases lay in between. From germline, CDR1 is SGHTA and CDR2 FQGNSA. This CDR3 is built from 14 residues. The CDR3 region is CASSFSESSYEQYF. In nucleotides, the CDR3 is TGTGCCAGCAGCTTTAGCGAGAGCTCCTACGAGCAGTACTTC.

This clone turned up a few times. V usage is TRBV12-5 and J usage is TRBJ2-2; D might be TRBD1 (6 bases). CDR1 and CDR2 (germline): LGHNT, FRNRAP. The CDR3 spans 16 residues. V was trimmed by 1 base and J by 1 base, leaving 10 bases between them. CDR3 coding DNA: TGTGCTAGTGGTTTGGCCGGGACACGGAACACCGGGGAGCTGTTTTTT. It codes for CASGLAGTRNTGELFF.

The chain is built from TRBV7-7 and TRBJ2-2, with 9 bases aligning to TRBD2. Germline V lookup: CDR1 SSHAT, CDR2 FNYEAQ (reference sequence). This CDR3 is built from 16 residues. V lost 2 bases to trimming and J lost 7 bases; unmatched junction nucleotides: 8. Here the CDR3 reads CASSLMLAGDGGELFF. The CDR3 DNA reads TGTGCCAGCAGCTTAATGTTAGCGGGGGATGGCGGGGAGCTGTTTTTT.

The chain uses TRBV6-5 and TRBJ1-1; 10 bases are a match to TRBD1. V trimming: 5 bases; J trimming: 4 bases; junction bases outside the gene matches: 7. CDR3 length: 15 residues. Germline CDR1 MNHEY, CDR2 SVGAGI. This chain's CDR3 is CASSPRQGAGTEAFF. In DNA, the CDR3 is TGTGCCAGCAGTCCCCGACAGGGGGCAGGCACTGAAGCTTTCTTT.

The chain has TRBV7-2 and TRBJ1-2; D is perhaps TRBD1 (5 bases). The V end lost 11 bases, the J end lost 8 bases, and 18 bases lay between the germline ends. This CDR3 has 12 residues. CDR1 and CDR2 (germline): SGHTA, FQGNSA. The CDR3 nucleotides are TGTGCCTGGGGACTTGTCGCGGAGGGCTACACCTTC. Its protein product is CAWGLVAEGYTF.

The chain is built from TRBV6-5 and TRBJ2-7; TRBD2 aligns across 14 bases. The CDR3 is 15 amino acids. The V segment lost 0 bases and the J segment 6 bases; nucleotides outside the gene matches: 1. Per germline, CDR1 MNHEY and CDR2 SVGAGI. CDR3 DNA: TGTGCCAGCAGTTACTCGACTAGCGGGGGGGCCGAGCAGTACTTC. Translation: CASSYSTSGGAEQYF.

This clone is a singleton in its sample. The chain is built from TRBV7-2 and TRBJ2-1, with D possibly matching TRBD2 (7 bases). Germline lookup yields CDR1 SGHTA and CDR2 FQGNSA. Trimming removed 0 bases from V and 6 bases from J, with 12 bases in between. The CDR3 loop spans 15 amino acids. CDR3 loop: CASSLAGGRLNEQFF. The DNA of the CDR3 is TGTGCCAGCAGCTTAGCGGGGGGGCGTCTCAATGAGCAGTTCTTC.

This rearrangement joins TRBV5-4 to TRBJ1-2, with D perhaps matching TRBD1 (5 bases). The CDR3 is made up of 15 amino acids. With 0 bases removed from V and 2 bases from J, the gap between germline ends came to 11 bases. CDR1 and CDR2 (germline): SGHNT, YYREEE (reference sequence). CDR3 coding DNA: TGTGCCAGCAGCTTGGCGGGGGTAGGGAACTATGGCTACACCTTC. The encoded protein is CASSLAGVGNYGYTF.

The chain combines TRBV5-8 with TRBJ2-4; 7 bases match TRBD2. V was clipped by 5 bases and J by 3 bases; unmatched bases: 5. The CDR3 is 14 amino acids. In germline, CDR1 is SGHTS, CDR2 YDEGEE. CDR3 nucleotide sequence: TGTGCCAGCAGGACTAGCTTGGGCAAAAACATTCAGTACTTC. Translated: CASRTSLGKNIQYF.

This sequence joins TRBV14 and TRBJ1-1, with 9 bases fitting TRBD1. V lost 0 bases, J lost 3 bases, and 5 bases stayed unmatched. CDR1 and CDR2 from the germline V gene are SGHDN and FVKESK. This CDR3 spans 16 amino acids. The CDR3 coding sequence is TGTGCCAGCAGCCAAGACCGGACAGGGGCTTACACTGAAGCTTTCTTT. This translates into CASSQDRTGAYTEAFF.

J is TRBJ2-5 and V is TRBV7-2, with no clear D. Trimming removed 0 bases at V and 4 bases at J, with 12 bases between. Looked up from germline, CDR1 is SGHTA and CDR2 is FQGNSA. The CDR3 runs to 15 residues. CDR3 coding DNA: TGTGCCAGCAGCTTAGCGCCGGCTCAGGTAGAGACCCAGTACTTC. This encodes CASSLAPAQVETQYF.

The sample holds a few counts of this clone. This chain uses TRBV12-5 with TRBJ1-2, with a possible D match to TRBD1 (6 bases). Trimming left V 7 bases short and J 8 bases short, with 14 bases between. Germline CDR1 is LGHNT and CDR2 is FRNRAP. The CDR3 runs to 12 residues. The CDR3 protein is CASAIQGLGYTF. CDR3 in DNA: TGTGCTAGTGCTATACAGGGATTGGGCTACACCTTC.